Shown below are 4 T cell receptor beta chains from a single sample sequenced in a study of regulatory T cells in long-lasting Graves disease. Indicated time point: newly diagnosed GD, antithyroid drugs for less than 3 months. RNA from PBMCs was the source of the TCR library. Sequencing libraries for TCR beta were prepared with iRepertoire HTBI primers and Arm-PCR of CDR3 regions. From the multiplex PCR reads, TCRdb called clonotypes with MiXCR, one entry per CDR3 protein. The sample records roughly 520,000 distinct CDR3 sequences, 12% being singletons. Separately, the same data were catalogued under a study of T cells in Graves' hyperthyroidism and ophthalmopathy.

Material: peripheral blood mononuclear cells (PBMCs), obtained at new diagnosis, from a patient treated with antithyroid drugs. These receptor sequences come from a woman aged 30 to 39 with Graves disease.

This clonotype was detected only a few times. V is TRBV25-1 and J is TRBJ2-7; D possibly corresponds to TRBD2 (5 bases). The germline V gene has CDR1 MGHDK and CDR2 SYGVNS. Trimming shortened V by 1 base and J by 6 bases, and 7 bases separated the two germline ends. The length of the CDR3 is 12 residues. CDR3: CASSEFRGEQYF. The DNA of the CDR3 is TGTGCCAGCAGTGAATTTCGGGGCGAGCAGTACTTC.

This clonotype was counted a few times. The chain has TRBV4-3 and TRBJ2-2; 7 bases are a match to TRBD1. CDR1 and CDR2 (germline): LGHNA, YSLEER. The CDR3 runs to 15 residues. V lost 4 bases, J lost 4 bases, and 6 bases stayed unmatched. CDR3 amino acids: CASSLQGVSTGELFF. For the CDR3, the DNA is TGCGCCAGCAGCCTCCAGGGGGTTAGCACCGGGGAGCTGTTTTTT.

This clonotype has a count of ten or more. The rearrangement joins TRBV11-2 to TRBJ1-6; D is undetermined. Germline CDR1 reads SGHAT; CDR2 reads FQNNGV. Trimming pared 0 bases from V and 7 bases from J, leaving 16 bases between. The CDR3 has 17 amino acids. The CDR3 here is CASSLELVLPLNSPLHF. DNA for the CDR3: TGTGCCAGCAGCTTAGAGCTCGTGCTGCCCCTAAATTCACCCCTCCACTTT.

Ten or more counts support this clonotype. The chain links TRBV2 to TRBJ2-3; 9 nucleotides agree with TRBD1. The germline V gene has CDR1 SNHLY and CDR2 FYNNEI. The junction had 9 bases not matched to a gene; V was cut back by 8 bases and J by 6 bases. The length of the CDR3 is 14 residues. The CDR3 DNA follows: TGTGCCAGCCGTAGACAGGGGGTCGGTGATACGCAGTATTTT. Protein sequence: CASRRQGVGDTQYF. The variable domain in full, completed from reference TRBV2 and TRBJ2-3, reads EPEVTQTPSHQVTQMGQEVILRCVPISNHLYFYWYRQILGQKVEFLVSFYNNEISEKSEIFDDQFSVERPDGSNFTLKIRSTKLEDSAMYFCASRRQGVGDTQYFGPGTRLTVL.